The 13 T cell receptor beta chains below were found in one sample sequenced in a study of PD-1 blockade in classical Hodgkin lymphoma. Every patient had relapsed following autologous stem cell transplantation, and cohorts differed in brentuximab vedotin exposure. Profiled with immunoSEQ multiplex PCR; TCRdb holds only in-frame clones, not every one. The sample yields about 85,000 clones, nearly 95% seen once. The material sequenced was peripheral blood mononuclear cells (PBMCs), taken before the second cycle of nivolumab. These receptor sequences come from a human donor with classical Hodgkin lymphoma.

The chain is built from TRBV27 and TRBJ2-3; D remains unclear. CDR1 and CDR2 (germline): MNHEY, SMNVEV (reference sequence). The length of the CDR3 is 15 residues. Trimming removed 2 bases at V and 1 base at J, with 10 bases between. The CDR3 nucleotides read TGTGCCAGCAGTTTAGTCCAAATCGGCACAGATACGCAGTATTTT. This gives the protein CASSLVQIGTDTQYF.

This clone was found a few times. The chain carries TRBV30 and TRBJ1-6; D perhaps matches TRBD1 (5 bases). The CDR3 is 15 residues long. Germline V gives CDR1 GTSNPN, CDR2 SVGIG (reference sequence). V lost 8 bases to trimming and J lost 1 base, with 15 bases between them. The CDR3 reads CAGGLRGSYNSPLHF. For the CDR3, the DNA is TGTGCCGGAGGGCTCCGGGGGTCCTATAATTCACCCCTCCACTTT.

The V call is TRBV28, the J call TRBJ2-3; maybe TRBD1 (6 bases). Germline-derived CDR1 and CDR2 are MDHEN and SYDVKM. The CDR3 is 17 amino acids. Trimming shortened V by 5 bases and J by 6 bases, and 24 bases separated the two germline ends. CDR3 DNA sequence: TGTGCCAGCAGTCCCCGGCCGGGACACCCTTCGCCCGATACGCAGTATTTT. Protein sequence: CASSPRPGHPSPDTQYF.

The chain combines TRBV5-6 with TRBJ2-4; maybe TRBD1 (6 bases). This CDR3 has 16 residues. CDR1 is SGHDT and CDR2 is YYEEEE in the germline V gene. V lost 2 bases, J lost 0 bases, and 12 bases lay in between. The CDR3 DNA sequence: TGTGCCAGCAGCTTTCACGACAGGCTAGCCAAAAACATTCAGTACTTC. It yields the protein CASSFHDRLAKNIQYF.

The J gene is TRBJ2-5, the V gene TRBV7-9; D is unresolved. V was cut by 3 bases and J by 4 bases, with 12 bases left in between. This CDR3 spans 14 amino acids. Germline V gene data show CDR1 as SEHNR and CDR2 as FQNEAQ (reference sequence). This chain's CDR3 is CASSFSDLGETQYF. Written as DNA, the CDR3 is TGTGCCAGCAGCTTTTCGGACCTCGGAGAGACCCAGTACTTC.

This clone was counted a single time. This rearrangement joins TRBV11-2 to TRBJ2-1; no definite D call. Looked up from germline, CDR1 is SGHAT and CDR2 is FQNNGV. V was trimmed by 0 bases and J by 6 bases, leaving 9 bases between them. The CDR3 contains 14 residues. In nucleotides, the CDR3 is TGTGCCAGCAGCTTAGATAGAAGGGTCAATGAGCAGTTCTTC. It is translated as CASSLDRRVNEQFF. The full variable domain, rest sourced from reference TRBV11-2 and TRBJ2-1, is EAGVAQSPRYKIIEKRQSVAFWCNPISGHATLYWYQQILGQGPKLLIQFQNNGVVDDSQLPKDRFSAERLKGVDSTLKIQPAKLEDSAVYLCASSLDRRVNEQFFGPGTRLTVL.

This clone was seen just once. The rearrangement uses TRBV11-3 and TRBJ2-1, with TRBD2 matching 14 bases. This CDR3 is 19 amino acids long. The V and J ends lost 5 bases and 2 bases, in that order; junction bases with no gene match: 11. Germline loops: CDR1 SGHNT, CDR2 YENEEA. The CDR3 coding sequence is TGTGCCAGCAGCCCACCCGAGACGACTAGCGGGAGGGCCTACAATGAGCAGTTCTTC. It is translated as CASSPPETTSGRAYNEQFF. Full variable domain (rest looked up from reference TRBV11-3 and TRBJ2-1): EAGVVQSPRYKIIEKKQPVAFWCNPISGHNTLYWYLQNLGQGPELLIRYENEEAVDDSQLPKDRFSAERLKGVDSTLKIQPAELGDSAVYLCASSPPETTSGRAYNEQFFGPGTRLTVL.

V is TRBV10-3 and J is TRBJ2-1; 8 bases are a match to TRBD2. The CDR3 runs to 16 residues. V dropped 4 bases and J dropped 7; count of bases not matched to a gene: 12. Germline V lookup: CDR1 ENHRY, CDR2 SYGVKD. The CDR3 loop reads CAISGPAAGVENEQFF. DNA of the CDR3: TGTGCCATCAGTGGCCCTGCAGCGGGAGTTGAGAATGAGCAGTTCTTC.

J is TRBJ2-1 and V is TRBV11-2, with D possibly being TRBD2 (7 bases). V lost 5 bases and J lost 10, with 27 bases in between. This CDR3 contains 17 residues. Per germline, CDR1 SGHAT and CDR2 FQNNGV. The CDR3 spells CASSPNPGLRGGGEQFF. The CDR3 DNA is TGTGCCAGCAGCCCCAACCCGGGACTCCGGGGAGGGGGAGAGCAGTTCTTC.

The V gene is TRBV5-1, the J gene TRBJ2-3; 10 bases fit TRBD2. The CDR3 is 17 amino acids. Germline CDR1 is SGHRS and CDR2 is YFSETQ. The junction had 5 bases not matched to a gene; V was cut back by 0 bases and J by 1 base. The CDR3 sequence is CASSLGASGSGTDTQYF. CDR3 coding DNA: TGCGCCAGCAGCTTGGGGGCTAGCGGGAGCGGCACAGATACGCAGTATTTT.

The genes are TRBV28 and TRBJ2-4, with D maybe TRBD2 (6 bases). Trimming took off 1 base at V and 6 bases at J, with 10 bases between the two ends. The CDR3 totals 14 residues. Per the germline V gene, CDR1 is MDHEN and CDR2 is SYDVKM. In DNA form, the CDR3 reads TGTGCCAGCAGTTTATTTATCGGGGGAAACATTCAGTACTTC. It specifies CASSLFIGGNIQYF.

This sequence joins TRBV5-4 and TRBJ2-3; 11 nucleotides line up with TRBD2. V was pared by 4 bases and J by 4 bases, with 5 bases of the junction left unmatched. This CDR3 is built from 15 residues. Germline loops: CDR1 SGHNT, CDR2 YYREEE (reference sequence). CDR3 residues: CASSPGLAASDTQYF. CDR3 DNA: TGTGCCAGCAGCCCGGGACTAGCGGCTTCAGATACGCAGTATTTT. The full variable domain, in which reference TRBV5-4 and TRBJ2-3 provide the parts outside the CDR3, is ETGVTQSPTHLIKTRGQQVTLRCSSQSGHNTVSWYQQALGQGPQFIFQYYREEENGRGNFPPRFSGLQFPNYSSELNVNALELDDSALYLCASSPGLAASDTQYFGPGTRLTVL.

The J gene is TRBJ2-3, the V gene TRBV18; TRBD2 matches at 9 bases. Germline CDR1 is KGHSH and CDR2 is LQKENI. The CDR3 totals 16 residues. J lost 4 bases, V lost 5 bases, and 10 bases had no gene match. CDR3 sequence: CASSALAGHQSDTQYF. The CDR3 DNA follows: TGTGCCAGCTCAGCTCTAGCGGGACATCAGTCAGATACGCAGTATTTT.